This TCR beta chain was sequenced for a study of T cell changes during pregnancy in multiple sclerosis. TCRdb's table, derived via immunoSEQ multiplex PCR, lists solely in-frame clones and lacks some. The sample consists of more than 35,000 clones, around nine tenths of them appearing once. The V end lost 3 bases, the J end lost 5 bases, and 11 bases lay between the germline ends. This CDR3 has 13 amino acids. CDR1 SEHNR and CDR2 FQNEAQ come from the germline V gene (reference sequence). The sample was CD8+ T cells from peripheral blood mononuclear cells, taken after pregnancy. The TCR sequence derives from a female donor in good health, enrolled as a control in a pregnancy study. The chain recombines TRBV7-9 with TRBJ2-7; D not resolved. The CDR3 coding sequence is TGTGCCAGCAGCTTTGCAGGTTTTGACGAGCAGTACTTC. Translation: CASSFAGFDEQYF.